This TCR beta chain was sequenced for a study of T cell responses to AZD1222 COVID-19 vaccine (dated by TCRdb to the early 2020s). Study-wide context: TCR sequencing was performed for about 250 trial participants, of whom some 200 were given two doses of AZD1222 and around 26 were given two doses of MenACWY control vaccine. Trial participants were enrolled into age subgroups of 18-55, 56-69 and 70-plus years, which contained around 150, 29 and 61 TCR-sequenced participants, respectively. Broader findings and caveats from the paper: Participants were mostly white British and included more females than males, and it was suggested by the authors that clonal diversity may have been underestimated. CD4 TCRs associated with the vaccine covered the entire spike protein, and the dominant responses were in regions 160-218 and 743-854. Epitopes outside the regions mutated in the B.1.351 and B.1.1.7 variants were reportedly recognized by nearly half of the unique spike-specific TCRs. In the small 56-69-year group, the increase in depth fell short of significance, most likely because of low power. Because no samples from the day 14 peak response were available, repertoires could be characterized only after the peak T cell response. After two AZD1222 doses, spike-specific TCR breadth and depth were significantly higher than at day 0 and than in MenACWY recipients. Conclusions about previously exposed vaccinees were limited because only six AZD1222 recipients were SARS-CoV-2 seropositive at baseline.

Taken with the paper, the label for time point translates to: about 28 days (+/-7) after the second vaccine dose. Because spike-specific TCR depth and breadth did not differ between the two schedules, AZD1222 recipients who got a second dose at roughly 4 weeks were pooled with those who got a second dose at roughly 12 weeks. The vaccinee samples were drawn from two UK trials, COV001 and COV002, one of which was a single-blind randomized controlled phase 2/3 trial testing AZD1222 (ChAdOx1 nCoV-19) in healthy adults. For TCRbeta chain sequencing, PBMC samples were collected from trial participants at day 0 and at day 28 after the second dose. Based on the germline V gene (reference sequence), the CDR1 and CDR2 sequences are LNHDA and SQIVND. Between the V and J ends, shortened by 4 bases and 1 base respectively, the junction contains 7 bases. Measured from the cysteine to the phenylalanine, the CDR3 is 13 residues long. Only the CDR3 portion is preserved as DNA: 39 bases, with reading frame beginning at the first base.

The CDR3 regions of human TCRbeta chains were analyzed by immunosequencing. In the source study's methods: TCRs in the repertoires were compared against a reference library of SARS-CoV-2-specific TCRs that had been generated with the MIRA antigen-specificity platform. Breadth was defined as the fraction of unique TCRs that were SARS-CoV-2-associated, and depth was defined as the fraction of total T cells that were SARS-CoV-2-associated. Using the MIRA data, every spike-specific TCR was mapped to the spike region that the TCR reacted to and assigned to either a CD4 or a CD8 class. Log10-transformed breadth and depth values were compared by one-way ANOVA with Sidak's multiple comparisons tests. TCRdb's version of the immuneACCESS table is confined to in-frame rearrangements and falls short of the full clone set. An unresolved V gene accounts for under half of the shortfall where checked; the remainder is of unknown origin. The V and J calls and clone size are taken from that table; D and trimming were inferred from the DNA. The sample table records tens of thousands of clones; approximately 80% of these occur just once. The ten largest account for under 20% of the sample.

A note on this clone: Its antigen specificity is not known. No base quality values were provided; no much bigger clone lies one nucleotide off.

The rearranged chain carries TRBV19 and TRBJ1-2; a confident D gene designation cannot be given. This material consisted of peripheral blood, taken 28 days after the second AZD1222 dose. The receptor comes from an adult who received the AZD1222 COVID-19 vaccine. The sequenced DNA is TGTGCCAGTAGTACCGGGATTAACTATGGCTACACCTTC. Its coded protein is CASSTGINYGYTF.